This T cell receptor (beta chain) was profiled in a study of control samples from healthy donors and cancer patients. Trimming cost V 5 bases and J 1 base, with 16 bases left between them. CDR1 and CDR2 (germline): SGHRS, YFSETQ. CDR3 length equals 16 residues. TCRdb's copy holds only in-frame clones and misses some; the assay was immunoSEQ multiplex PCR. The sample has more than 140,000 clones, less than 95% seen once. The sample comprised blood. The chain uses TRBV5-1 and TRBJ1-3; TRBD1 is a possible D gene (6 bases). The clonotype was recovered from a man aged 18 to 29 in good health. CDR3 region: CASSLWAQGSGNTIYF. CDR3 DNA: TGCGCCAGCAGTTTGTGGGCACAGGGATCTGGAAACACCATATATTTT.